This entry describes one T cell receptor (beta chain). A multiplex PCR was run with 60 Vbeta primers and 13 Jbeta primers. Method: immunoSEQ multiplex PCR; TCRdb's copy keeps in-frame clones and lacks some. This sample lists under 150,000 clones; its ten largest clones have about 1.6%. Unrecorded immune exposure was likely among donors, who were nominally healthy when sampled. Germline lookup yields CDR1 MDHEN and CDR2 SYDVKM. The CDR3 loop spans 13 amino acids. The sample belongs to a study of cytomegalovirus exposure and HLA in healthy donors. Sequences were obtained from PBMCs. V usage is TRBV28 and J usage is TRBJ1-3; a weak D match, TRBD1 (6 bases). The end of the DNA is better explained by TRBJ2-2, so the J call may be wrong. This clonotype originated in a woman in her thirties or forties in good health and CMV-seronegative. The CDR3 DNA reads TGTGCCAGCAGTTCCCCCGACAGGTTGGGGCTGTTTTTT. Translated, it gives CASSSPDRLGLFF.